The text below deals with one T cell receptor (beta chain). TCRdb's table, derived via immunoSEQ multiplex PCR, lists solely in-frame clones and lacks some. The data hold about 38,000 clones, with 80% to 90% observed a single time. The CDR3 extends over 16 amino acids. CDR1 is MNHGY, CDR2 SAAAGT, per germline. V trimming: 6 bases; J trimming: 1 base; junction bases outside the gene matches: 8. The treatment here: preoperative locoregional IRX-2 cytokine immunotherapy. Preoperative locoregional IRX-2 cytokine immunotherapy was tested in the phase Ib source study. The data derive from a study of preoperative IRX-2 immunotherapy in early breast cancer.

The chain carries TRBV6-8 and TRBJ1-1, with 10 bases identical to TRBD1. The source material was lymph node tissue, sampled after IRX-2 immunotherapy. The source is a human donor with breast cancer. The CDR3: CASRRDRGRENTEAFF. CDR3 DNA sequence: TGTGCCAGCAGGCGCGACAGGGGGCGAGAGAACACTGAAGCTTTCTTT.